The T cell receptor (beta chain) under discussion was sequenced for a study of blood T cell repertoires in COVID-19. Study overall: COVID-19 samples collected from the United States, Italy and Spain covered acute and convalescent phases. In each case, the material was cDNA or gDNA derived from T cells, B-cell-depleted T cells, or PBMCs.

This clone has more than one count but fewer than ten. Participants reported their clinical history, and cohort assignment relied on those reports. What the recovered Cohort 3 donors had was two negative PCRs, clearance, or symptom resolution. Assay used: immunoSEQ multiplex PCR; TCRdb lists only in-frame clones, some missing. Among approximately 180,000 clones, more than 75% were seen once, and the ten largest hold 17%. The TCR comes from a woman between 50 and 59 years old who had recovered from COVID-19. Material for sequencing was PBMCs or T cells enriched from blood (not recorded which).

The CDR3 is CASSQQAYPTDTQYF. The CDR3 nucleotides are TGCGCCAGCAGTCAACAGGCCTACCCCACAGATACGCAGTATTTT. This chain links TRBV4-1 with TRBJ2-3; a possible D gene is TRBD1 (5 bases). The CDR3 loop spans 15 amino acids. The ends were cut back, 6 bases at V and 2 bases at J, with 15 bases in the middle. Looked up from germline, CDR1 is MGHRA and CDR2 is YSYEKL.